This T cell receptor (beta chain) originates from a study of OX40 agonist ivuxolimab in advanced cancers. Study overall: Cancers in dose escalation were hepatocellular, melanoma, renal cell and head and neck. Earlier treatment with anti-PD-1, anti-PD-L1 or anti-CTLA-4 was permitted, and 35% to 40% had received some.

The assay was immunoSEQ multiplex PCR, and TCRdb's table has in-frame clones only and misses some. The sample holds 14,000 or so clones, 82% seen once. Germline values: CDR1 SGHTA, CDR2 FQGTGA. The germline V and J ends were trimmed by 1 base and 7 bases, with 14 bases remaining between them. This CDR3 is 15 amino acids long. This sequence originates from an adult with an advanced solid tumor such as melanoma, head and neck, liver or kidney cancer. This chain links TRBV7-3 with TRBJ2-4; possibly TRBD1 or TRBD2 for D (5 bases each). The sequenced sample was CD4+ or CD8+ T cells sorted from blood, obtained in a trial of the OX40 agonist ivuxolimab. CDR3 sequence reads: CASSLSAGTGNIQYF. CDR3 bases: TGTGCCAGCAGCTTAAGTGCCGGGACCGGGAACATTCAGTACTTC. Combining the CDR3 with reference TRBV7-3 and TRBJ2-4 gives the whole variable domain GAGVSQTPSNKVTEKGKYVELRCDPISGHTALYWYRQSLGQGPEFLIYFQGTGAADDSGLPNDRFFAVRPEGSVSTLKIQRTERGDSAVYLCASSLSAGTGNIQYFGAGTRLSVL.